Following are 30 T cell receptor beta chains from one sample sequenced in a study of T cells in Graves' hyperthyroidism and ophthalmopathy. RNA transcripts yielded amplified TCR beta CDR3 regions. The TCR CDR3 was amplified in a first-round RT-PCR using the HTBI primer set. TCRdb independently ran MiXCR on the multiplex PCR reads; one entry per CDR3 protein. The sample shows about 720,000 distinct CDR3 sequences, 15% to 20% of them seen only once. Sample: blood. Receptors originate from a man aged 18 to 30 with Graves' hyperthyroidism.

This clonotype was observed a few times. The chain joins TRBV30 to TRBJ1-6; D is possibly TRBD1 (5 bases). V lost 0 bases to trimming and J lost 11 bases, with 17 bases between them. This CDR3 has 15 residues. Germline V lookup: CDR1 GTSNPN, CDR2 SVGIG (reference sequence). DNA of the CDR3: TGTGCCTGGAGTGTACTGGGGGGTATTGGGGCACCCCTCCACTTT. It codes for CAWSVLGGIGAPLHF.

Concerning this clonotype itself: A much larger clone sits a single nucleotide away, making a read error possible. The genes are TRBV10-3 and TRBJ1-1; D uncertain. The CDR3 contains 13 residues. Germline CDR1 and CDR2: ENHRY and SYGVKD. The CDR3 coding sequence is TGTACCATCAGTACTCTCCGGGCCGATGAAGCTTTCTTT. It translates to CTISTLRADEAFF.

There are many counts of this clonotype. The CDR3 sequence is CATSRDRDGNFEQYF. DNA for the CDR3: TGTGCCACCAGCAGAGACCGGGACGGCAATTTCGAGCAGTACTTC. The chain is built from TRBV15 and TRBJ2-7; TRBD1 or TRBD2 may be the D gene (5 bases each). Germline V gene data show CDR1 as LNHNV and CDR2 as YYDKDF (reference sequence). Trimming took off 0 bases at V and 6 bases at J, with 15 bases between the two ends. There are 15 residues in the CDR3.

This clonotype was observed at least ten times. This chain uses TRBV11-2 with TRBJ2-5; D tentatively reads TRBD1 or TRBD2 (5 bases each). CDR1 is SGHAT, CDR2 FQNNGV, per germline. Trimming pared 4 bases from V and 5 bases from J, leaving 17 bases between. The CDR3 is made up of 15 amino acids. This CDR3 reads CASSSPETWGETQYF. In nucleotides, the CDR3 is TGTGCCAGCAGCTCACCCGAGACTTGGGGGGAGACCCAGTACTTC.

A note on this clonotype: A much larger clone differs by one base, so this may be a read error. The V call is TRBV6-2 or TRBV6-3, the J call TRBJ1-5, with D maybe TRBD1 (6 bases). Trimming removed 2 bases from V and 5 bases from J, with 10 bases in between. Germline V gives CDR1 MNHEY, CDR2 SVGEGT. This CDR3 is 14 amino acids long. Here the CDR3 reads CASSYAGADQPQHF. Here the CDR3 DNA reads TGTGCCAGCAGTTACGCAGGGGCTGATCAGCCCCAGCATTTT.

This clonotype has at least ten counts. The chain links TRBV7-8 to TRBJ2-5; D unclear. CDR1 is SGHVS, CDR2 FQNEAQ, per germline. This CDR3 comprises 13 residues. V dropped 5 bases and J dropped 1 base, with 8 bases sitting between them. The CDR3 spells CASSRITQETQYF. CDR3 DNA sequence: TGTGCCAGCAGCAGAATTACCCAAGAGACCCAGTACTTC. Drawing the rest from reference TRBV7-8 and TRBJ2-5, the complete variable domain is GAGVSQSPRYKVAKRGQDVALRCDPISGHVSLFWYQQALGQGPEFLTYFQNEAQLDKSGLPSDRFFAERPEGSVSTLKIQRTQQEDSAVYLCASSRITQETQYFGPGTRLLVL.

This chain connects TRBV13 to TRBJ2-1; D uncertain. Germline lookup yields CDR1 PRHDT and CDR2 FYEKMQ (reference sequence). V lost 4 bases and J 0 bases, leaving 13 bases between the germline ends. The CDR3 spans 16 residues. CDR3 residues: CASSSRKTRSYNEQFF. In nucleotides, the CDR3 is TGTGCCAGCAGCTCACGGAAGACTCGCTCCTACAATGAGCAGTTCTTC.

The chain carries TRBV7-9 and TRBJ1-4; no clear D gene. This CDR3 is built from 16 residues. Germline V gene sequence: CDR1 SEHNR, CDR2 FQNEAQ (reference sequence). The V end lost 5 bases, the J end lost 8 bases, and 21 bases lay between the germline ends. The CDR3 bases are TGTGCCAGCAGCCCAAGTTTAGGTCTGAAGAGGGAAAAACTGTTTTTT. It yields the protein CASSPSLGLKREKLFF. Looking up the rest from reference TRBV7-9 and TRBJ1-4 gives the full variable domain: DTGVSQNPRHKITKRGQNVTFRCDPISEHNRLYWYRQTLGQGPEFLTYFQNEAQLEKSRLLSDRFSAERPKGSFSTLEIQRTEQGDSAMYLCASSPSLGLKREKLFFGSGTQLSVL.

This chain joins TRBV20-1 and TRBJ2-1; 10 positions match TRBD2. In germline, CDR1 is DFQATT, CDR2 SNEGSKA (reference sequence). The CDR3 is 14 residues long. Trimming removed 6 bases from V and 7 bases from J; junction bases left unmatched: 9. CDR3 DNA sequence: TGCAGTGCCAGTCTAGCGGGAGCGACAAATGAGCAGTTCTTC. It specifies CSASLAGATNEQFF.

The genes are TRBV4-2 and TRBJ1-1, with a possible D match to TRBD1 (6 bases). This CDR3 is 14 amino acids long. V shed 6 bases and J shed 9 bases, with 20 bases lying between them. CDR1 is LGHNA, CDR2 YNFKEQ, per germline. The CDR3 is CASSPDSSSVKAFF. The CDR3 nucleotides read TGTGCCAGCAGTCCGGACAGCTCCAGTGTCAAAGCTTTCTTT.

In its sample, this clonotype was seen many times. V gene TRBV2 combines with J gene TRBJ2-1; D may correspond to TRBD1 or TRBD2 (5 bases each). The CDR3 consists of 16 residues. Germline V lookup: CDR1 SNHLY, CDR2 FYNNEI. V was trimmed by 4 bases and J by 2 bases, leaving 15 bases between them. As DNA, the CDR3 is TGTGCCAGCAGTGGGAGCCAGGGAGCCCCCTACAATGAGCAGTTCTTC. Translated: CASSGSQGAPYNEQFF.

There are a few counts of this clonotype. The chain links TRBV20-1 to TRBJ1-1; D is unresolved. Germline CDR1 DFQATT, CDR2 SNEGSKA (reference sequence). The CDR3 runs to 13 residues. Trimming pared 3 bases from V and 0 bases from J, leaving 8 bases between. The CDR3 DNA reads as TGCAGTGCTAGCGGCCAGCTGAACACTGAAGCTTTCTTT. It is translated as CSASGQLNTEAFF.

This clonotype was observed a few times. The chain recombines TRBV6-2 or TRBV6-3 with TRBJ2-3; tentatively, D is TRBD1 (6 bases). V was trimmed by 6 bases and J by 4 bases, leaving 11 bases between them. There are 13 residues in the CDR3. CDR1 MNHEY and CDR2 SVGEGT come from the germline V gene. The chain's CDR3 is CASRPQGPDTQYF. Here the CDR3 DNA reads TGTGCCAGCAGACCCCAGGGGCCAGATACGCAGTATTTT.

This clonotype was counted only a few times. Here the CDR3 reads CSARAAGGTVYPNYGYTF. CDR3 nucleotide sequence: TGCAGTGCTAGAGCCGCGGGGGGGACCGTCTATCCTAACTATGGCTACACCTTC. This rearrangement joins TRBV20-1 to TRBJ1-2, with D perhaps TRBD1 (5 bases). Trimming removed 1 base from V and 0 bases from J, with 21 bases in between. CDR3 length equals 18 residues. Germline CDR1 and CDR2: DFQATT and SNEGSKA (reference sequence).

This clonotype was counted a few times. CDR3 DNA sequence: TGCGCCAGCAGGGCTTCCTACAGCTCCTACAATGAGCAGTTCTTC. Translation: CASRASYSSYNEQFF. The J gene is TRBJ2-1, the V gene TRBV5-1; D is unclear. This CDR3 contains 15 residues. The V gene's germline CDR1 is SGHRS and CDR2 YFSETQ. With 5 bases removed from V and 0 bases from J, the gap between germline ends came to 12 bases.

Many counts were recorded for this clonotype. The chain couples TRBV30 to TRBJ2-3; 9 nucleotides agree with TRBD1. CDR3 length: 15 residues. V was clipped by 0 bases and J by 6 bases; unmatched bases: 7. The V gene's germline CDR1 is GTSNPN and CDR2 SVGIG (reference sequence). CDR3 loop: CAWSVGQGHRDTQYF. As DNA, the CDR3 is TGTGCCTGGAGTGTTGGACAGGGGCATCGGGATACGCAGTATTTT.

With respect to this clonotype: This may be a read error, as it is one base from a much larger clone. The chain carries TRBV20-1 and TRBJ1-5; the D is unclear. Germline CDR1 is DFQATT and CDR2 is SNEGSKA (reference sequence). V was pared by 3 bases and J by 4 bases, with 7 bases between. The CDR3 has 12 residues. CDR3 region: CSASDGNQPQHF. The CDR3 DNA reads as TGCAGTGCTAGCGACGGAAATCAGCCCCAGCATTTT.

The V call is TRBV20-1, the J call TRBJ2-7, with 7 bases that match TRBD2. CDR1 and CDR2 (germline): DFQATT, SNEGSKA (reference sequence). With 5 bases clipped from V and 0 bases from J, the junction kept 7 bases outside the gene matches. CDR3 size: 14 residues. In nucleotides, the CDR3 is TGCAGTGCTTCTGGGGGAGGGTCCTCCTACGAGCAGTACTTC. The encoded protein is CSASGGGSSYEQYF.

This clonotype was detected a few times. The chain combines TRBV6-2 or TRBV6-3 with TRBJ2-3, with 11 bases lining up with TRBD2. The CDR3 runs 15 residues. CDR1 and CDR2 from the germline V gene are MNHEY and SVGEGT. With 6 bases clipped from V and 6 bases from J, the junction kept 8 bases outside the gene matches. DNA of the CDR3: TGTGCCAGCAGGGCCCTAGCGGGAGGTGTGGATACGCAGTATTTT. Translation: CASRALAGGVDTQYF.

There are a few counts of this clonotype. The gene calls are TRBV18 and TRBJ1-4; D uncertain. CDR3 length: 15 residues. Trimming pared 3 bases from V and 3 bases from J, leaving 11 bases between. Per germline, CDR1 KGHSH and CDR2 LQKENI. The CDR3: CASSPPAQPNEKLFF. CDR3 in DNA: TGTGCCAGCTCACCTCCCGCCCAGCCTAATGAAAAACTGTTTTTT.

This clonotype has at least ten counts. The chain carries TRBV29-1 and TRBJ2-1; 7 bases are a match to TRBD1. The germline V gene encodes CDR1 SQVTM and CDR2 ANQGSEA. V dropped 5 bases and J dropped 1; count of bases not matched to a gene: 8. This CDR3 spans 15 amino acids. CDR3 DNA sequence: TGCAGCGTTCGGGACGGGACAGCTTCCTACAATGAGCAGTTCTTC. It encodes CSVRDGTASYNEQFF.

This clonotype was seen at least ten times. J is TRBJ2-1 and V is TRBV19; TRBD2 matches 11 bases. CDR3 length: 19 residues. The germline V gene has CDR1 LNHDA and CDR2 SQIVND (reference sequence). J lost 0 bases, V lost 8 bases, and 15 bases had no gene match. This chain's CDR3 is CASGGPPLTSGISYNEQFF. In DNA, the CDR3 is TGTGCCAGTGGCGGGCCACCTCTGACTAGCGGGATCTCCTACAATGAGCAGTTCTTC.

Note on this clonotype: The junction shows a germline mismatch at one end, possibly a read error. The chain is built from TRBV7-9 and TRBJ2-5; perhaps TRBD2 as D (5 bases). Per the germline V gene, CDR1 is SEHNR and CDR2 is FQNEAQ (reference sequence). The CDR3 length is 14 residues. Written as DNA, the CDR3 is TGCGCCAGCAGCGGAGGACGGTCCGGGGAGACCCAGTACTTC. It encodes CASSGGRSGETQYF.

This clonotype was observed a handful of times. J is TRBJ1-5 and V is TRBV24-1; D gene uncertain. V was clipped by 2 bases and J by 6 bases, with 10 bases between them. The length of the CDR3 is 14 residues. Germline V gives CDR1 KGHDR, CDR2 SFDVKD. The CDR3 here is CATSDSGRGQPQHF. CDR3 coding DNA: TGTGCCACCAGTGATTCAGGACGGGGTCAGCCCCAGCATTTT.

This clonotype has a count of ten or more. CDR3 sequence reads: CASSFRQANSPLHF. CDR3 nucleotides: TGTGCCAGCAGCTTCAGACAGGCTAATTCACCCCTCCACTTT. The chain carries TRBV7-9 and TRBJ1-6; tentatively, D is TRBD1 (6 bases). Trimming took off 3 bases at V and 6 bases at J, with 9 bases between the two ends. The germline V gene has CDR1 SEHNR and CDR2 FQNEAQ (reference sequence). This CDR3 comprises 14 residues.

This clonotype was recorded at least ten times. The chain couples TRBV28 to TRBJ1-5, with D uncertain. The V and J ends lost 5 bases and 3 bases respectively, with 14 bases between them. Germline V gene lookup returns CDR1 MDHEN and CDR2 SYDVKM. The CDR3 sequence is 15 residues long. The CDR3 protein is CASSTLRGDNQPQHF. As DNA, the CDR3 is TGTGCCAGCAGTACCCTGCGGGGTGACAATCAGCCCCAGCATTTT.

This clonotype was recorded at least ten times. The rearrangement uses TRBV28 and TRBJ2-4; D is perhaps TRBD2 (7 bases). CDR3 length: 16 amino acids. The V end lost 3 bases, the J end lost 1 base, and 13 bases lay between the germline ends. The germline gives CDR1 MDHEN, CDR2 SYDVKM. This CDR3 is CASSLRGGLAKNIQYF. As DNA, the CDR3 is TGTGCCAGCAGTTTGAGGGGGGGCCTGGCCAAAAACATTCAGTACTTC.

This clonotype was counted at least ten times. The V gene is TRBV7-8, the J gene TRBJ2-5, with D possibly matching TRBD1 (6 bases). The CDR3 extends over 16 amino acids. Trimming took off 3 bases at V and 1 base at J, with 15 bases between the two ends. Germline CDR1 SGHVS, CDR2 FQNEAQ. CDR3 protein: CASSFGRGLGQETQYF. CDR3 DNA: TGTGCCAGCAGCTTCGGCAGGGGTCTGGGCCAAGAGACCCAGTACTTC.

There are many counts of this clonotype. The rearrangement uses TRBV7-2 and TRBJ2-1; D is unresolved. Germline-derived CDR1 and CDR2 are SGHTA and FQGNSA. The CDR3 loop spans 13 amino acids. The germline V and J ends were trimmed by 5 bases and 8 bases, with 13 bases remaining between them. This CDR3 reads CASSPYNMDEQFF. CDR3 DNA sequence: TGTGCCAGCAGCCCGTACAACATGGATGAGCAGTTCTTC. Full variable domain (rest looked up from reference TRBV7-2 and TRBJ2-1): GAGVSQSPSNKVTEKGKDVELRCDPISGHTALYWYRQSLGQGLEFLIYFQGNSAPDKSGLPSDRFSAERTGGSVSTLTIQRTQQEDSAVYLCASSPYNMDEQFFGPGTRLTVL.

This clonotype showed up many times. The CDR3 protein is CATSRAGGPYEQYF. The CDR3 region has the DNA TGTGCCACCTCGAGGGCGGGAGGCCCCTACGAGCAGTACTTC. The chain has TRBV6-1 and TRBJ2-7; 8 bases line up with TRBD2. The CDR3 is 14 residues long. With V trimmed by 10 bases and J by 2 bases, 10 bases remained unmatched. CDR1 is MNHNS, CDR2 SASEGT, per germline.